This T cell receptor (beta chain) was retrieved from a study of CD8 T cells in Susac syndrome. This CDR3 has 14 residues. The germline V and J ends were trimmed by 0 bases and 4 bases, with 11 bases remaining between them. CDR1 and CDR2 (germline): SGHRS, YFSETQ. About 0.5 to 1 ug RNA was reverse transcribed with random hexamers. A multiplex approach, immunoSEQ multiplex PCR, amplified TCR beta CDR3 across 54 Vbeta and 13 Jbeta. TCRdb independently ran MiXCR on the immunoSEQ multiplex PCR reads; one entry per CDR3 protein. The data contain about 84,000 distinct CDR3 sequences, approximately 92% of them singletons. From blood CD8+ and CD4+ T cells, the TCR beta chain was sequenced. The authors negatively isolated CD8+ and CD4+ T cells and FACS-enriched TEMRA cells.

The chain has TRBV5-1 and TRBJ2-7; the D is unclear. The source material was CD8+ T cells from PBMCs. The source is a human donor in good health. CDR3 in amino acids: CASSLGTDGYEQYF. Written as DNA, the CDR3 is TGCGCCAGCAGCTTGGGGACGGATGGTTACGAGCAGTACTTC.